The next 6 T cell receptor beta chains were all read from a single sample in a study of T cell responses to AZD1222 COVID-19 vaccine. Clones were read by immunoSEQ multiplex PCR, and TCRdb kept only the in-frame ones, dropping some. This repertoire shows 120,000 or so clones, 90% found once; its top ten account for 4% to 4.5%. Sequences were derived from peripheral blood, sampled 28 days after the second dose of the MenACWY control vaccine. These receptors were taken from an adult who received the MenACWY meningococcal vaccine as a control.

The chain combines TRBV7-9 with TRBJ2-7; no reliable D call. The CDR3 extends over 12 amino acids. The germline V gene has CDR1 SEHNR and CDR2 FQNEAQ (reference sequence). V lost 5 bases and J lost 3, with 8 bases in between. CDR3 DNA sequence: TGTGCCAGCAGCCTGACACTCTACGAGCAGTACTTC. Protein: CASSLTLYEQYF.

The V call is TRBV13, the J call TRBJ1-6, with TRBD1 matching over 8 bases. This CDR3 contains 16 residues. V dropped 4 bases and J dropped 1; count of bases not matched to a gene: 3. The germline gives CDR1 PRHDT, CDR2 FYEKMQ (reference sequence). CDR3 in amino acids: CASSYRQGSYNSPLHF. The CDR3 DNA reads TGTGCCAGCAGCTACCGACAGGGGTCCTATAATTCACCCCTCCACTTT.

The rearrangement joins TRBV10-1 to TRBJ1-5; 9 bases fit TRBD1. Germline assignment: CDR1 WNHNN and CDR2 SYGVQD (reference sequence). The CDR3 is 13 amino acids. J lost 7 bases, V lost 7 bases, and 5 bases had no gene match. The CDR3 sequence: CASIRDRDQPQHF. The CDR3 DNA reads as TGCGCCAGCATCCGGGACAGGGACCAGCCCCAGCATTTT.

This sequence joins TRBV29-1 and TRBJ2-2, with D possibly matching TRBD2 (7 bases). The CDR3 is made up of 12 amino acids. Trimming cost V 8 bases and J 6 bases, with 13 bases left between them. Germline V gene lookup returns CDR1 SQVTM and CDR2 ANQGSEA. The CDR3, as DNA: TGCAGCCACCCGGGGGGCCCCGGGGAGCTGTTTTTT. Translated: CSHPGGPGELFF.

The CDR3 sequence: CASSLAWNTEAFF. CDR3 DNA: TGTGCCAGCAGTTTAGCGTGGAACACTGAAGCTTTCTTT. The chain couples TRBV12-3 or TRBV12-4 to TRBJ1-1; D uncertain. CDR3 size: 13 residues. V dropped 0 bases and J dropped 1 base, with 3 bases sitting between them.

This clone was detected once. CDR3 nucleotides: TGTGCCACCAGTGATGCACAGGGCGCTACGCAGTATTTT. This translates into CATSDAQGATQYF. The rearrangement uses TRBV24-1 and TRBJ2-3, with a possible D match to TRBD1 (6 bases). Trimming stripped 3 bases from V and 8 bases from J, with 11 bases between. Germline V gene data show CDR1 as KGHDR and CDR2 as SFDVKD. The CDR3 length is 13 residues.